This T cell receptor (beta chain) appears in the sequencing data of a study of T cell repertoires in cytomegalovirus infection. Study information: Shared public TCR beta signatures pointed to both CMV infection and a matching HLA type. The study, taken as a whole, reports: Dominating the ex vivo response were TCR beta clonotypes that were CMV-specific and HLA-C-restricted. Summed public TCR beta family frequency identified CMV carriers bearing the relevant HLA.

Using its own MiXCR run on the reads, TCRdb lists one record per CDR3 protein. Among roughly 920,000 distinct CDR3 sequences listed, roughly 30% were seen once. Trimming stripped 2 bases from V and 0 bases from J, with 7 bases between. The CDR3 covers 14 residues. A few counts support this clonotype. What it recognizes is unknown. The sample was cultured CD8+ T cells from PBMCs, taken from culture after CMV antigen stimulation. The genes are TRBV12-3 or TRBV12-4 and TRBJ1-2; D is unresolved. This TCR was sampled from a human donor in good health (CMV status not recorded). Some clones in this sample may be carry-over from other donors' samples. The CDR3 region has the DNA TGTGCCAGCAGTTTAAATACGCCTAACTATGGCTACACCTTC. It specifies CASSLNTPNYGYTF.